Following are 9 T cell receptor beta chains from one sample sequenced in a study of Ad26.COV2.S vaccination and SARS-CoV-2 variants. Treatment reported: around 19 received Ad26.COV2.S at low or high dose, single or two shots; five or six received placebo; per-sample allocation not given. Following the first vaccine or placebo injection, samples were taken on day 63. TCRdb's table, derived via immunoSEQ multiplex PCR, lists solely in-frame clones and lacks some. In the table there are roughly 350,000 clones, about 86% of which are singletons. Sequenced here: peripheral blood, sampled in a trial of Ad26.COV2.S vaccine versus placebo. The source of these receptors is a person aged 18-60 years who received the Ad26.COV2.S COVID-19 vaccine or a placebo.

The rearrangement links TRBV2 to TRBJ1-2; 8 bases are shared with TRBD1. This CDR3 is built from 14 residues. Losses at the gene ends were 10 bases for V and 6 bases for J; bases not matched to a gene: 13. Germline V gene lookup returns CDR1 SNHLY and CDR2 FYNNEI. The chain's CDR3 is CATRAETGVDGYTF. DNA for the CDR3: TGTGCCACCCGGGCGGAGACAGGGGTAGATGGCTACACCTTC. The complete variable domain, with remaining parts taken from reference TRBV2 and TRBJ1-2, reads EPEVTQTPSHQVTQMGQEVILRCVPISNHLYFYWYRQILGQKVEFLVSFYNNEISEKSEIFDDQFSVERPDGSNFTLKIRSTKLEDSAMYFCATRAETGVDGYTFGSGTRLTVV.

This chain joins TRBV19 and TRBJ2-7, with D possibly matching TRBD2 (5 bases). The germline gives CDR1 LNHDA, CDR2 SQIVND (reference sequence). Trimming left V 4 bases short and J 0 bases short, with 10 bases between. The CDR3 spans 14 residues. The CDR3 spells CASSTDLSSYEQYF. The CDR3 DNA follows: TGTGCCAGTAGTACGGACTTGAGCTCCTACGAGCAGTACTTC.

The table lists this clone with a count of one. This chain joins TRBV5-4 and TRBJ2-3; 12 bases match TRBD2. The germline CDR1 and CDR2 sequences are SGHNT and YYREEE (reference sequence). The CDR3 contains 17 residues. The junction had 8 bases not matched to a gene; V was cut back by 4 bases and J by 2 bases. The CDR3 region is CASSTRTSGTVTDTQYF. The CDR3 DNA follows: TGTGCCAGCAGCACCCGGACTAGCGGGACAGTCACAGATACGCAGTATTTT.

V is TRBV5-5 and J is TRBJ1-2; D may be TRBD1 (5 bases). The CDR3 loop spans 13 amino acids. Looked up from germline, CDR1 is SGHKS and CDR2 is YYEKEE (reference sequence). V was trimmed by 2 bases and J by 2 bases, leaving 7 bases between them. CDR3: CASSFGANYGYTF. The CDR3 DNA sequence: TGTGCCAGCAGCTTCGGGGCCAACTATGGCTACACCTTC.

This clone was counted between two and nine times. The chain combines TRBV5-4 with TRBJ1-1, with D possibly TRBD1 on 5 matching bases. V was pared by 6 bases and J by 4 bases, with 19 bases between. This CDR3 spans 15 amino acids. Germline V gene lookup returns CDR1 SGHNT and CDR2 YYREEE (reference sequence). CDR3 in amino acids: CASTREKGLGTEAFF. DNA for the CDR3: TGTGCCAGCACCCGAGAGAAGGGGTTGGGCACTGAAGCTTTCTTT. Full variable domain (remainder filled in from reference TRBV5-4 and TRBJ1-1): ETGVTQSPTHLIKTRGQQVTLRCSSQSGHNTVSWYQQALGQGPQFIFQYYREEENGRGNFPPRFSGLQFPNYSSELNVNALELDDSALYLCASTREKGLGTEAFFGQGTRLTVV.

J is TRBJ1-5 and V is TRBV20-1; D is undetermined. The CDR3 contains 13 residues. The ends were cut back, 3 bases at V and 0 bases at J, with 6 bases in the middle. Germline V gives CDR1 DFQATT, CDR2 SNEGSKA (reference sequence). The CDR3: CSASLNSNQPQHF. The CDR3 nucleotides read TGCAGTGCTAGTTTGAATAGCAATCAGCCCCAGCATTTT.

CDR3 DNA: TGTGCCAGCAGTTTATGGGCAGGGGGACTGGAGGTCCGGGTTAGCAATCAGCCCCAGCATTTT. It translates to CASSLWAGGLEVRVSNQPQHF. The rearrangement uses TRBV28 and TRBJ1-5; 7 nucleotides line up with TRBD1. This CDR3 has 21 amino acids. V lost 0 bases to trimming and J lost 0 bases; unmatched junction nucleotides: 17. The germline CDR1 and CDR2 sequences are MDHEN and SYDVKM.

This chain joins TRBV28 and TRBJ1-2, with D unresolved. V lost 3 bases and J lost 2, with 7 bases in between. The CDR3 consists of 13 residues. Germline CDR1 and CDR2: MDHEN and SYDVKM. The CDR3 bases are TGTGCCAGCAGTTTTTTAGCGAACTATGGCTACACCTTC. This codes for CASSFLANYGYTF.

V gene TRBV4-1 combines with J gene TRBJ2-7; 8 bases match TRBD2. Germline values: CDR1 MGHRA, CDR2 YSYEKL. The CDR3 loop spans 16 amino acids. With 7 bases clipped from V and 1 base from J, the junction kept 12 bases outside the gene matches. Here the CDR3 reads CASTGGITSGSYEQYF. CDR3 DNA sequence: TGCGCCAGCACCGGAGGAATAACTAGCGGTTCCTACGAGCAGTACTTC.